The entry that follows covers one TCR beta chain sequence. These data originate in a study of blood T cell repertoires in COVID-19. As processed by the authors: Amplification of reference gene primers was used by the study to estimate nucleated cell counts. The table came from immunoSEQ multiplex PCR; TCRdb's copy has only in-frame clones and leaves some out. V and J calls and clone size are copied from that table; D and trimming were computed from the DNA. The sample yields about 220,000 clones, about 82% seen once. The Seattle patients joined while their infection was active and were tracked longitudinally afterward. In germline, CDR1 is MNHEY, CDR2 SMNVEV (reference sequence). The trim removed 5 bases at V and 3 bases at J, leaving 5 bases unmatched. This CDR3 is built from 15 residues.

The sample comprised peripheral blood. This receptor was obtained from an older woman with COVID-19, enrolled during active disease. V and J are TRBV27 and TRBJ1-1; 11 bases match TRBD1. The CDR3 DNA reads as TGTGCCAGCAGTCACTGGGGACAGGGGGACACTGAAGCTTTCTTT. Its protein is CASSHWGQGDTEAFF.